These T cell receptor beta chains were read from a single sample in a study of blood T cells in healthy people across ages. TCRdb analysed the 5' RACE reads with MiXCR anew, one entry per CDR3 protein. The repertoire holds roughly 1,500,000 distinct CDR3 sequences, with around 39% as singletons. Sequenced input: blood. The source of these receptors is a woman between 18 and 30 years old in good health. Each CDR3 is given with its conserved first and last residue.

CDR3: CASSYSVADTQYF
length: 13
J: TRBJ2-3
V: TRBV6-5

CDR3: CASSQGQRPNTGELFF
length: 16
J: TRBJ2-2
V: TRBV4-1

CDR3: CASSLRRGLAGETGELFF
length: 18
J: TRBJ2-2
V: TRBV27

CDR3: CASSHTVGTDNQPQHF
length: 16
J: TRBJ1-5
V: TRBV6-2/TRBV6-3

CDR3: CASSEYRGYSNQPQHF
length: 16
J: TRBJ1-5
V: TRBV6-1

CDR3: CASSPRPSSYNEQFF
length: 15
J: TRBJ2-1
V: TRBV7-2

CDR3: CASKTSTLRGTQYF
length: 14
J: TRBJ2-5
V: TRBV2

CDR3: CASSYPPGQGFTGELFF
length: 17
J: TRBJ2-2
V: TRBV7-9

CDR3: CAGSELRWRAYEQYF
length: 15
J: NA
V: TRBV6-1

CDR3: CASSLDRGPYGQYF
length: 14
J: TRBJ2-4
V: TRBV7-6

CDR3: CASSPPGGGFNTDTQYF
length: 17
J: TRBJ2-3
V: TRBV5-6

CDR3: CSVLTPSNTEAFF
length: 13
J: TRBJ1-1
V: TRBV29-1

CDR3: CASSDLGQGRTGELFF
length: 16
J: TRBJ2-2
V: TRBV7-7

CDR3: CASSYSGTGGNTIYF
length: 15
J: TRBJ1-3
V: TRBV6-2/TRBV6-3

CDR3: CASSDPRTGTRQPQHF
length: 16
J: TRBJ1-5
V: TRBV12-3/TRBV12-4

CDR3: CASSFVLLGNQPQHF
length: 15
J: TRBJ1-5
V: TRBV28

CDR3: CASSQKKRVGLAGDEQYF
length: 18
J: NA
V: TRBV5-6

CDR3: CASSNSGGSADTQYF
length: 15
J: TRBJ2-3
V: TRBV9

CDR3: CAIRGRGPNYGYTF
length: 14
J: TRBJ1-2
V: TRBV10-3

CDR3: CASSYEGRGLADTQYF
length: 16
J: TRBJ2-3
V: TRBV6-5

CDR3: CASSLVGGTGGYTF
length: 14
J: TRBJ1-2
V: TRBV7-2

CDR3: CSASTSTSTDTQYF
length: 14
J: TRBJ2-3
V: TRBV20-1

CDR3: CASSPRLAGGYTQYF
length: 15
J: TRBJ2-3
V: TRBV14

CDR3: CSASFTTSTDTQYF
length: 14
J: TRBJ2-3
V: TRBV20-1

CDR3: CTSSEGDAYSYNEQYF
length: 16
J: TRBJ2-5
V: TRBV25-1

CDR3: CASSQYQGAEAFF
length: 13
J: TRBJ1-1
V: TRBV3-1

CDR3: CAGSSDSPDTQYF
length: 13
J: TRBJ2-3
V: TRBV5-5

CDR3: CSAILTGAKSNYGYTF
length: 16
J: TRBJ1-2
V: TRBV20-1

CDR3: CASSPDRDQETQYF
length: 14
J: TRBJ2-5
V: TRBV7-8

CDR3: CSVPDSSNYGYTF
length: 13
J: TRBJ1-2
V: TRBV29-1

CDR3: CATGYANTGELFF
length: 13
J: TRBJ2-2
V: TRBV24-1

CDR3: CASSQDLPTAWSSYEQYF
length: 18
J: TRBJ2-7
V: TRBV3-1

CDR3: CATSDSSPTVRDNEQFF
length: 17
J: TRBJ2-1
V: TRBV24-1

CDR3: CASRPQGALTGELFF
length: 15
J: TRBJ2-2
V: TRBV11-2

CDR3: CSVRPGGLPHGYTF
length: 14
J: TRBJ1-2
V: TRBV29-1

CDR3: CASSLNRGNQPQHF
length: 14
J: TRBJ1-5
V: TRBV12-3/TRBV12-4

CDR3: CATSTYPLRSNQPQHF
length: 16
J: TRBJ1-5
V: TRBV15

CDR3: CASSDRPGGDGYTF
length: 14
J: TRBJ1-2
V: TRBV6-5

CDR3: CSAGTGSPYEQYF
length: 13
J: TRBJ2-7
V: TRBV20-1

CDR3: CASSWKDRGGTEAFF
length: 15
J: TRBJ1-1
V: TRBV5-1